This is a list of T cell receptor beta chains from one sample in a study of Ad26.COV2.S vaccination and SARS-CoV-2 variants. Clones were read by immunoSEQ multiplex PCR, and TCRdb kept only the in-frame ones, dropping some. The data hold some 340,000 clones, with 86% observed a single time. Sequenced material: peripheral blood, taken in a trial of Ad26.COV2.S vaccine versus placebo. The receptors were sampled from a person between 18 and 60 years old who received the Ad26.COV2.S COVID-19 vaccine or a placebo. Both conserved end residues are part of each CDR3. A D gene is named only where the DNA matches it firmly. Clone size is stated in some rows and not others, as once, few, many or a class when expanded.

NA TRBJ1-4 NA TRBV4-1 CASGSGPLGEKLFF TGCGCCAGCGGATCGGGACCCCTGGGTGAAAAACTGTTTTTT
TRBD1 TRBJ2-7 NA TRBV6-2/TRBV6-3 CASSDSGTGRIYEQYF TGTGCCAGCAGTGATTCCGGGACAGGGAGGATCTACGAGCAGTACTTC
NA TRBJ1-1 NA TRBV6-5 CASSYSGSAFF TGTGCCAGCAGTTACTCTGGCTCAGCTTTCTTT
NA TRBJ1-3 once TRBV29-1 CSVESRGNTIYF TGCAGCGTTGAATCCCGAGGAAACACCATATATTTT
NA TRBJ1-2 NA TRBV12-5 CASGGGVRGYGYTF TGTGCTAGTGGGGGCGGGGTACGCGGCTATGGCTACACCTTC
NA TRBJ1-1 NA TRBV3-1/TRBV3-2 CASSQESQARAFF TGTGCCAGCAGCCAAGAATCCCAGGCCCGGGCTTTCTTT
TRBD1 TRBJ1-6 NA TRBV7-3 CASRSGGDNSPLHF TGTGCCAGCAGATCAGGGGGGGATAATTCACCCCTCCACTTT
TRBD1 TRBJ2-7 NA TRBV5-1 CASSLEGQGLLKYF TGCGCCAGCAGCTTGGAAGGACAGGGACTCCTGAAGTACTTC
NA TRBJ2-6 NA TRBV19 CASKPTPSGANVLTF TGTGCCAGTAAACCGACACCCTCTGGGGCCAACGTCCTGACTTTC
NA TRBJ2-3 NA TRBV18 CASSPGTTSGDTQYF TGTGCCAGCTCACCAGGGACAACAAGTGGAGATACGCAGTATTTT
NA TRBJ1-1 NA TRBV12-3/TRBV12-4 CASSPRAFF TGTGCCAGCAGTCCGAGGGCTTTCTTT
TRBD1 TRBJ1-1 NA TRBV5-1 CASSLLDGRQGAEGAFF TGCGCCAGCAGCTTGCTCGACGGAAGACAGGGGGCTGAGGGAGCTTTCTTT
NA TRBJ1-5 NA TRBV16 CASSQSAGNQPQHF TGTGCCAGCAGCCAATCGGCGGGGAATCAGCCCCAGCATTTT
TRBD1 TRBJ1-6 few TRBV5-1 CASSRTGIKNSPLHF TGCGCCAGCAGCCGGACAGGGATTAAGAATTCACCCCTCCACTTT
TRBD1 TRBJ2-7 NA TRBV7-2 CASSSTGYEQYF TGTGCCAGCAGCTCGACAGGGTACGAGCAGTACTTC
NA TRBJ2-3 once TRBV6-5 CASARDFTDTQYF TGTGCCAGCGCTCGGGACTTCACAGATACGCAGTATTTT
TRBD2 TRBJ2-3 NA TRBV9 CASSVAPRSGGTDTQYF TGTGCCAGCAGCGTAGCCCCGAGGAGCGGGGGCACAGATACGCAGTATTTT
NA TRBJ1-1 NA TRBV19 CASSWGLNTEAFF TGTGCCAGTAGTTGGGGCCTGAACACTGAAGCTTTCTTT
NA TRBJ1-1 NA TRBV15 CATSRGGAGNTEAFF TGTGCCACCAGCAGAGGGGGGGCAGGGAACACTGAAGCTTTCTTT
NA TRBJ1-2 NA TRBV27 CASRRLNFNYGYTF TGTGCCAGCAGGAGATTAAATTTTAACTATGGCTACACCTTC
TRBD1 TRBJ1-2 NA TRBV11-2 CASSLYPQTTGNFYYGYTF TGTGCCAGCAGCTTATACCCCCAGACGACAGGGAACTTCTACTATGGCTACACCTTC
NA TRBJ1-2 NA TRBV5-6 CASSSPKGDYGYTF TGTGCCAGCAGCTCTCCAAAGGGAGACTATGGCTACACCTTC
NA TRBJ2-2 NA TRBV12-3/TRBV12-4 CASGQYTGELFF TGTGCCAGTGGACAGTACACCGGGGAGCTGTTTTTT
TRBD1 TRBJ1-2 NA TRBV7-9 CASVGQGFNGYTF TGTGCCAGCGTCGGACAGGGATTTAATGGCTACACCTTC
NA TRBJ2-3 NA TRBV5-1 CASSAGQTDTQYF TGCGCCAGCAGCGCGGGACAGACAGATACGCAGTATTTT
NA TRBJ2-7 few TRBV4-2 CASSQVGSYEQYF TGTGCCAGCAGTCAAGTGGGCTCCTACGAGCAGTACTTC
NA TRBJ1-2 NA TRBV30 CAWSVQGTANYGYTF TGTGCCTGGAGTGTACAGGGCACCGCTAACTATGGCTACACCTTC
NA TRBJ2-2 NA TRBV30 CAWSASRHGELFF TGTGCCTGGAGTGCCTCCCGACACGGGGAGCTGTTTTTT
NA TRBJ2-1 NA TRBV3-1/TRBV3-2 CASSQIDRLDNEQFF TGTGCCAGCAGCCAAATCGACCGTTTAGACAATGAGCAGTTCTTC
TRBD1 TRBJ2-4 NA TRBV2 CASSGDRYLAKNIQYF TGTGCCAGCAGTGGGGACAGATATTTAGCCAAAAACATTCAGTACTTC
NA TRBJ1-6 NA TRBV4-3 CASSQEGASNSPLHF TGCGCCAGCAGCCAAGAAGGGGCCTCTAATTCACCCCTCCACTTT
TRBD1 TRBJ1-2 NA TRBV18 CASSPLSKPSTGVDKTYGYTF TGTGCCAGCTCACCACTAAGCAAACCCTCGACAGGGGTCGATAAAACCTATGGCTACACCTTC
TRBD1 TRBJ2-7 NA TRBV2 CASGRQGKSSYEQYF TGTGCCAGCGGGCGACAGGGAAAGAGCTCCTACGAGCAGTACTTC
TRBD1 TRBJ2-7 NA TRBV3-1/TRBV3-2 CASRGTGATEEQYF TGTGCCAGCAGGGGGACAGGGGCCACCGAAGAGCAGTACTTC
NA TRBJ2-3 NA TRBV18 CASSPPGRAGTDTQYF TGTGCCAGCTCACCGCCGGGTAGGGCTGGCACAGATACGCAGTATTTT
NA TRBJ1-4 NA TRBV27 CASSLSAETTNEKLFF TGTGCCAGCAGTTTATCAGCAGAAACAACTAATGAAAAACTGTTTTTT
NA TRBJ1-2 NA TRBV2 CAFGGGHKDGYTF TGTGCCTTTGGCGGGGGCCATAAGGATGGCTACACCTTC
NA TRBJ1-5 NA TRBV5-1 CASSLEGTPNQPQHF TGCGCCAGCAGCTTGGAGGGGACCCCCAATCAGCCCCAGCATTTT
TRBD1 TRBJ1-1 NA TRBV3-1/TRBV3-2 CASSQVKGQHTEAFF TGTGCCAGCAGCCAAGTTAAGGGACAGCACACTGAAGCTTTCTTT
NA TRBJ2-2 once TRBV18 CASSPWANTGELFF TGTGCCAGCTCCCCGTGGGCGAACACCGGGGAGCTGTTTTTT
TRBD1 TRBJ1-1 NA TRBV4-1 CASSRLRDSTEAFF TGCGCCAGCAGCCGGCTACGGGACAGCACTGAAGCTTTCTTT